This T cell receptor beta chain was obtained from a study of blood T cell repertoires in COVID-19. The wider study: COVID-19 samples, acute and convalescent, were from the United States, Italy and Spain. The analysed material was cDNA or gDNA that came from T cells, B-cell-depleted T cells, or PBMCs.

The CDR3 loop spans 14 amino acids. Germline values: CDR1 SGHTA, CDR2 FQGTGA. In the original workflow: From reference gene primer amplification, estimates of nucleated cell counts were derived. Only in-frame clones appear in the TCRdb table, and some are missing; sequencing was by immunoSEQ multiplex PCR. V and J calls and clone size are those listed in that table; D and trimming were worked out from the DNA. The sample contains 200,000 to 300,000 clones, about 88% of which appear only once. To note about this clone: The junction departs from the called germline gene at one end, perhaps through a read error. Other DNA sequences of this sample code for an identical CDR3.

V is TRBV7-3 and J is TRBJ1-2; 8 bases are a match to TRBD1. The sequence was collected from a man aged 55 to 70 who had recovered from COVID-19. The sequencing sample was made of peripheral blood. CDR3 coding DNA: TGTGCCAGCAGCCTAACCGGACAGGGAAGGGGCTACACCTTC. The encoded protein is CASSLTGQGRGYTF.